The source of this T cell receptor beta chain is a study of T cell repertoires in cytomegalovirus infection. Whole-study context: Researchers turned to recently identified HLA-C-restricted CMV epitopes as well as well-studied HLA-B-restricted ones. Study outcomes and limitations: Identification of carriers of CMV plus the relevant HLA was performed using cumulative public TCR beta family frequency.

Comments on this clonotype: Its target is unknown.

This CDR3 contains 13 residues. Trimming removed 4 bases from V and 6 bases from J; junction bases left unmatched: 3. Germline V gives CDR1 SGHVS, CDR2 FNYEAQ. Each CDR3 protein is one row after TCRdb ran MiXCR on the reads. The table has around 77,000 distinct CDR3 sequences, 20% seen once. The sequence came from a human donor in good health (CMV status not recorded). Some clones in this sample may be carry-over from other donors' samples. This rearrangement joins TRBV7-6 to TRBJ2-3, with TRBD1 matching 8 bases. Sequences were derived from CD8+ T cells from cultured PBMCs, sampled from culture after CMV antigen stimulation. The CDR3 bases are TGTGCCAGCAGCTCCACAGGGGGGGATACGCAGTATTTT. Translation: CASSSTGGDTQYF.